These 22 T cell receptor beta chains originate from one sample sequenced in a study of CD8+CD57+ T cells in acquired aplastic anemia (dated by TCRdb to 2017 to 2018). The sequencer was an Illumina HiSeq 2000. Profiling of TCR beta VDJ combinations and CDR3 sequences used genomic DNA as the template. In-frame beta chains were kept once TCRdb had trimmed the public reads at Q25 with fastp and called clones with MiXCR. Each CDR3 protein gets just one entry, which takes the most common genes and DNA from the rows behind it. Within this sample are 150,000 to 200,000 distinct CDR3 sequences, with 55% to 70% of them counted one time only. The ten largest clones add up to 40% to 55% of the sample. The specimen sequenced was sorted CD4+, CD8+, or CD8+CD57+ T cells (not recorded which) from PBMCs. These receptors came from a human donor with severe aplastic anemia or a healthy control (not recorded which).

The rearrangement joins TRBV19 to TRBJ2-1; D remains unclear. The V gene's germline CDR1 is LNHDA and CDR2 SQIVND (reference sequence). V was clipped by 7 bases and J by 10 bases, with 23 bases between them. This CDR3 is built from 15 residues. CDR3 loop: CASKRRGVETDEQFF. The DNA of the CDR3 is TGTGCCAGTAAAAGACGAGGAGTCGAAACGGACGAGCAGTTCTTC.

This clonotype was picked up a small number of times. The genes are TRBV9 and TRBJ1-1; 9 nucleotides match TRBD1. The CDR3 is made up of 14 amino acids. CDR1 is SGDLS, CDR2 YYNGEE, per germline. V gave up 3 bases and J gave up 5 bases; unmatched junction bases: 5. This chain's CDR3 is CASSGWTGVTEAFF. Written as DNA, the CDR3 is TGTGCCAGCAGCGGATGGACAGGGGTTACTGAAGCTTTCTTT.

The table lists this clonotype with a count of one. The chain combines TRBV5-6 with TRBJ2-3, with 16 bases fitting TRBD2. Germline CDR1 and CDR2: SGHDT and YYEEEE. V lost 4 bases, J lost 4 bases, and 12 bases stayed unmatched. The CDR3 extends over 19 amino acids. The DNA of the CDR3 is TGTGCCAGCAGCCCTGGGGAGCCGGGACTAGCGGGGGGGCCAGATACGCAGTATTTT. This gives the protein CASSPGEPGLAGGPDTQYF.

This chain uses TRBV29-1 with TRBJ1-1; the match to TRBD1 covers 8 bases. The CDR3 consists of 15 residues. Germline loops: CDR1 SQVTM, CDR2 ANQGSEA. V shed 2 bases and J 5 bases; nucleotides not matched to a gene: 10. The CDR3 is CSVESRGPTRTEAFF. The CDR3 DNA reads TGCAGCGTTGAATCCAGGGGGCCGACACGGACTGAAGCTTTCTTT.

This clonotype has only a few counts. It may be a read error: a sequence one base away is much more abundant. The CDR3 nucleotides read TGTGCCAGCAGTTTAGACGGAGGTACAGATATGCAGTATTTT. It codes for CASSLDGGTDMQYF. The chain employs TRBV12-3 or TRBV12-4 and TRBJ2-3, with D perhaps TRBD2 (5 bases). The CDR3 length is 14 residues.

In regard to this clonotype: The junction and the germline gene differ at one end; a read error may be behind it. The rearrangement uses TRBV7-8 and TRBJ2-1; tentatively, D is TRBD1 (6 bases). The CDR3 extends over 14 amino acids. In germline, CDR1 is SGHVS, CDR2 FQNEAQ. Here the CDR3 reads CASSLATADRTRDF. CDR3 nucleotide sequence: TGTGCCAGCAGCTTAGCCACAGCCGACAGGACAAGGGACTTC.

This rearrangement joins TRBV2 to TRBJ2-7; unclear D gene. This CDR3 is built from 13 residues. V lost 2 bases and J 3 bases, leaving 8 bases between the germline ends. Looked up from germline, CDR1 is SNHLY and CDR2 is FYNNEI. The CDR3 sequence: CASSERQVYEQYF. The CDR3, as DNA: TGTGCCAGCAGTGAAAGGCAGGTCTACGAGCAGTACTTC.

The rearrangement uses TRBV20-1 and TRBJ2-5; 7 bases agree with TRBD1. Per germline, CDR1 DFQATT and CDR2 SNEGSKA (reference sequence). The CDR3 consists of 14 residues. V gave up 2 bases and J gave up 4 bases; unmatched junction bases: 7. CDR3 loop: CSARSTGSSETQYF. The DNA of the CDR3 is TGCAGTGCTAGATCGACAGGGTCCTCAGAGACCCAGTACTTC.

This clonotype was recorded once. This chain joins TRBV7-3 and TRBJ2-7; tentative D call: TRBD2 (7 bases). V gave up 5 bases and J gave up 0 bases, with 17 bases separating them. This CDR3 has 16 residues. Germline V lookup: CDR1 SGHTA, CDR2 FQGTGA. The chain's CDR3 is CASSVAGGGSSYEQYF. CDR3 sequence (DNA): TGTGCCAGCAGCGTAGCTGGGGGGGGCAGCTCCTACGAGCAGTACTTC.

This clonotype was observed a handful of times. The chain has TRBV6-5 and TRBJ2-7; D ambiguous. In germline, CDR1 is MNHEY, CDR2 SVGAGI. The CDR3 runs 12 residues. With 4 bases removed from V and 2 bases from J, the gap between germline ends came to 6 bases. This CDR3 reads CASSSFTYEQYF. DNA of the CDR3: TGTGCCAGCAGTTCATTCACCTACGAGCAGTACTTC.

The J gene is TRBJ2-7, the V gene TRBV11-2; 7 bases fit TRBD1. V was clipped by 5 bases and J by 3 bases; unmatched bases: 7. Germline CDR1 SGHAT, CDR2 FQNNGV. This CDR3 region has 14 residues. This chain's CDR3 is CASSPRQGGYEQYF. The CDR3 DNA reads TGTGCCAGCAGCCCACGACAGGGTGGCTACGAGCAGTACTTC.

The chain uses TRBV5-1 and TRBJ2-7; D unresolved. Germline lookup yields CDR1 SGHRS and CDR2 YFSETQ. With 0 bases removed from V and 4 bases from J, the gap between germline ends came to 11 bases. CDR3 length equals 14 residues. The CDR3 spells CASSLVAATYEQYF. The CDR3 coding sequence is TGCGCCAGCAGCTTGGTCGCGGCAACGTACGAGCAGTACTTC.

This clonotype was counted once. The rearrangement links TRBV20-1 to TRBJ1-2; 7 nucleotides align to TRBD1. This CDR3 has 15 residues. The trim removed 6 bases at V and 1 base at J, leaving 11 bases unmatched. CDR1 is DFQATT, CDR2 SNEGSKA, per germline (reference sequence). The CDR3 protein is CSAPQGEGFNYGYTF. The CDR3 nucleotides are TGCAGTGCCCCTCAGGGGGAGGGATTTAACTATGGCTACACCTTC.

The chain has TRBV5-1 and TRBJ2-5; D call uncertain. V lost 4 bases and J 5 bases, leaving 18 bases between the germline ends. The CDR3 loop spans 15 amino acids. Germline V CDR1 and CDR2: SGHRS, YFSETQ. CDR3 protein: CASSRDIYGRETQYF. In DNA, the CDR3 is TGCGCCAGCAGCCGTGACATCTATGGTAGGGAGACCCAGTACTTC.

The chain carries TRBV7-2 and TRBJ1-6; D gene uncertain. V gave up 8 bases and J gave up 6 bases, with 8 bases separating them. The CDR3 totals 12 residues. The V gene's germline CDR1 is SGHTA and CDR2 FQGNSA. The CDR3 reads CASSDFNSPLHF. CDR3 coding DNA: TGTGCCAGCTCCGACTTTAATTCACCCCTCCACTTT.

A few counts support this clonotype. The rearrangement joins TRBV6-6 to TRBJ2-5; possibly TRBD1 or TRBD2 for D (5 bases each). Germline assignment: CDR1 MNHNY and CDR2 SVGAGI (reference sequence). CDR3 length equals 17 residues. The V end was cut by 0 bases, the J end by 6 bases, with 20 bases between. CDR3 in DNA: TGTGCCAGCAGTTACTCGAGGGACCACCCAACCTTGAAGACCCAGTACTTC. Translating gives CASSYSRDHPTLKTQYF.

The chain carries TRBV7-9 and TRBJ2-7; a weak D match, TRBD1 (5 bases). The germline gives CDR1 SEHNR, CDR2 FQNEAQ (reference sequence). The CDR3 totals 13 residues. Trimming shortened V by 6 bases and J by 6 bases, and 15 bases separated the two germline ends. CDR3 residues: CASSVSRVGEQYF. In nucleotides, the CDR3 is TGTGCCAGCAGTGTTAGCAGGGTCGGCGAGCAGTACTTC.

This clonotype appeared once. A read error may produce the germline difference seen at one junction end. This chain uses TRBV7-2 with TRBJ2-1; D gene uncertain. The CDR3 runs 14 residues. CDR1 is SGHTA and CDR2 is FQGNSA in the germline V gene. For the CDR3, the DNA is TGCGCCAGCAGCTCCCTGACCCTTAGTAATGAGCAGTTCTTC. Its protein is CASSSLTLSNEQFF. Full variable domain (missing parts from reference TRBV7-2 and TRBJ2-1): GAGVSQSPSNKVTEKGKDVELRCDPISGHTALYWYRQSLGQGLEFLIYFQGNSAPDKSGLPSDRFSAERTGGSVSTLTIQRTQQEDSAVYLCASSSLTLSNEQFFGPGTRLTVL.

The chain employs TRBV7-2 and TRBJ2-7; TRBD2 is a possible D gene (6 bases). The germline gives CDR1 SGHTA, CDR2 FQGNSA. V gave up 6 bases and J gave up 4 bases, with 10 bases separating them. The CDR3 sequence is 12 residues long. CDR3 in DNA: TGTGCCAGCAGTTATGGGGGGTACGAGCAGTACTTC. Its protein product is CASSYGGYEQYF.

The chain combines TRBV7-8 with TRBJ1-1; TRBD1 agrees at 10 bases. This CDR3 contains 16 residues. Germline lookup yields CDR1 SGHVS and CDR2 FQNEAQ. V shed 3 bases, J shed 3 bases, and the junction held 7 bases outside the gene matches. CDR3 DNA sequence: TGTGCCAGCAGCTTGTTTGCCGGGACAGGGGACACTGAAGCTTTCTTT. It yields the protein CASSLFAGTGDTEAFF.

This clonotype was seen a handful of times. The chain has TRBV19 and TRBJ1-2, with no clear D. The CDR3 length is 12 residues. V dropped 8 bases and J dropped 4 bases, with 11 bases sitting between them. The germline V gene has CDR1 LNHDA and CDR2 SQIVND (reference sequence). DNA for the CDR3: TGTGCCAGTTCGTCGTATACCTATGGCTACACCTTC. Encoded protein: CASSSYTYGYTF.

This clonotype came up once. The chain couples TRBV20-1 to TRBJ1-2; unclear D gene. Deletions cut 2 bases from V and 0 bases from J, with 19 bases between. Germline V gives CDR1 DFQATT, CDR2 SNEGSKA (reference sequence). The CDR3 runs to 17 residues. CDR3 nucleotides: TGCAGTGCTAGAAAAGAGCATCGGGGTTCGGCTAACTATGGCTACACCTTC. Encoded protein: CSARKEHRGSANYGYTF.